This T cell receptor beta chain was documented in a study of T cell repertoires in cytomegalovirus infection. TCRdb fed the reads into MiXCR, producing one record per CDR3 protein. The repertoire holds roughly 100,000 distinct CDR3 sequences, with about 15% as singletons. Findings and limits, study-wide: CMV-specific TCR beta clonotypes restricted by HLA-C dominated the ex vivo response.

Trimming pared 2 bases from V and 4 bases from J, leaving 24 bases between. This CDR3 has 19 amino acids. This clonotype occurred many times. As yet, its antigen is unknown. Sequenced sample: PBMCs. The rearrangement links TRBV12-3 or TRBV12-4 to TRBJ1-5, with D tentatively TRBD1 (5 bases). This TCR derives from a human donor in good health (CMV status not recorded). Some clones in this sample may be carry-over from other donors' samples. The DNA of the CDR3 is TGTGCCAGCAGTTTAAACTTCAGGGAAGTGGGCTCGGTTAATCAGCCCCAGCATTTT. Encoded protein: CASSLNFREVGSVNQPQHF.